This TCR beta chain emerged from a study of lymphopenia after photon versus proton radiotherapy. Study observations and caveats: A bigger post-nadir fall in TCR diversity correlated inversely with survival time in deceased patients. Oligoclonal CD8+ Temra expansion after nadir drove photon patients' diversity drop. Relative stability marked proton patients; photon patients lost diversity and naive cells. Only patients who died were analyzed for survival; proton advantage is unproven.

For this clone: Its target is unknown.

The V gene's germline CDR1 is SGHAT and CDR2 FQDESV (reference sequence). This CDR3 has 15 residues. Trimming cost V 3 bases and J 3 bases, with 12 bases left between them. TCRdb's table, derived via immunoSEQ multiplex PCR, lists solely in-frame clones and lacks some. The data contain around 35,000 clones, 85% of them singletons. The chain recombines TRBV11-1 with TRBJ2-1; maybe TRBD2 (5 bases). Sequencing was performed on peripheral blood, taken from a patient treated with photon-based radiotherapy. The TCR originated in a man between 50 and 59 years old with gastric cancer. The CDR3 region has the DNA TGTGCCAGCAGCTTTGAGGGCCATAACTACAATGAGCAGTTCTTC. It yields the protein CASSFEGHNYNEQFF. Full variable domain (remainder filled in from reference TRBV11-1 and TRBJ2-1): EAEVAQSPRYKITEKSQAVAFWCDPISGHATLYWYRQILGQGPELLVQFQDESVVDDSQLPKDRFSAERLKGVDSTLKIQPAELGDSAMYLCASSFEGHNYNEQFFGPGTRLTVL.